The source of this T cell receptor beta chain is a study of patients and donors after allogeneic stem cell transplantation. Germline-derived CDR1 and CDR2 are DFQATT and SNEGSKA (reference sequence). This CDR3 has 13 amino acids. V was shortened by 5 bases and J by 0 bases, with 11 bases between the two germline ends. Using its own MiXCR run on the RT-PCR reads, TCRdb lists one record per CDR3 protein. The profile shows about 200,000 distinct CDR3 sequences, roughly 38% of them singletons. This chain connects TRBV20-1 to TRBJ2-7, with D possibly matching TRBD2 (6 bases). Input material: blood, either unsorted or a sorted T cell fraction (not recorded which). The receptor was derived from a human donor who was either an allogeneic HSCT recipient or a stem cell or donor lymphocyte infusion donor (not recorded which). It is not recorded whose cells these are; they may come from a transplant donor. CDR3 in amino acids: CSAAAGISYEQYF. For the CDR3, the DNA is TGCAGTGCTGCCGCGGGGATCTCCTACGAGCAGTACTTC.